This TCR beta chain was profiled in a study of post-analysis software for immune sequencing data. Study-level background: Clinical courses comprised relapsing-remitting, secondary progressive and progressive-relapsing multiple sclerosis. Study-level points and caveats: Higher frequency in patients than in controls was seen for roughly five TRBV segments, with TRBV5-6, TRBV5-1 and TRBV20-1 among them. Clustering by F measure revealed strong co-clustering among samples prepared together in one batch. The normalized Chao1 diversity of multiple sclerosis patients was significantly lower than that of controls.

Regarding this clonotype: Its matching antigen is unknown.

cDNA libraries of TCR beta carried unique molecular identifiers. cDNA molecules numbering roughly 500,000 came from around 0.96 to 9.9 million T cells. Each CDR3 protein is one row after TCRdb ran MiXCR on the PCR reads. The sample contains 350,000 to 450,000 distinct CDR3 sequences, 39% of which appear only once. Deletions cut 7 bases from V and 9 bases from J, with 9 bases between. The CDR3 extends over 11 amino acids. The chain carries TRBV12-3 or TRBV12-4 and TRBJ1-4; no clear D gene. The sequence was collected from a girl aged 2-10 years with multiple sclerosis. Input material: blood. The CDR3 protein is CASTYWKKLFF. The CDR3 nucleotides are TGTGCCAGCACCTACTGGAAAAAACTGTTTTTT.